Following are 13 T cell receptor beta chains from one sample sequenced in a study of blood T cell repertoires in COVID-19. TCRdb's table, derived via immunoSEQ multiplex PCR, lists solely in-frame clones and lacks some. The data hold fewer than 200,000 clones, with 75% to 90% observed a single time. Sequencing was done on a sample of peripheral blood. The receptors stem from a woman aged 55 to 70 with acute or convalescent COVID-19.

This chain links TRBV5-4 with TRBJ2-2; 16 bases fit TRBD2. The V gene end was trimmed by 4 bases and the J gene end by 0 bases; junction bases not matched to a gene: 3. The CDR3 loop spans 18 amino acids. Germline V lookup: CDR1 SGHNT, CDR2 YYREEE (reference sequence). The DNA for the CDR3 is TGTGCCAGCAGCATCGGGACTAGCGGGAGGGCGAACACCGGGGAGCTGTTTTTT. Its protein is CASSIGTSGRANTGELFF.

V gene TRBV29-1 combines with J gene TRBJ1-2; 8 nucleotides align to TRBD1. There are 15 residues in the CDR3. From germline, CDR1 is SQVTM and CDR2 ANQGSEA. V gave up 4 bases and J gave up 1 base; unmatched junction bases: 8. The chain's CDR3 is CSVVGTGGDNYGYTF. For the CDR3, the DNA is TGCAGCGTTGTCGGGACAGGCGGGGATAACTATGGCTACACCTTC.

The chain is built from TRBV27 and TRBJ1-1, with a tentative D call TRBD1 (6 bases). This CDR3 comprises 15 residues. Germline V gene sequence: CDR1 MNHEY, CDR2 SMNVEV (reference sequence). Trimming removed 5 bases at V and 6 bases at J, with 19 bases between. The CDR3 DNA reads TGTGCCAGCAGTCCGGCGCTCAGGGGACGAGCTGAAGCTTTCTTT. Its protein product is CASSPALRGRAEAFF.

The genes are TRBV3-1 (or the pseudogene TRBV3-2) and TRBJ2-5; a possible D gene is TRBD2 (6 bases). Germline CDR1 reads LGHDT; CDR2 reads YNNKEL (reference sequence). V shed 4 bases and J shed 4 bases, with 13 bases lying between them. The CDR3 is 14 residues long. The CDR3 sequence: CASSPGLRGETQYF. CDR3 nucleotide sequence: TGTGCCAGCAGCCCCGGACTAAGAGGAGAGACCCAGTACTTC.

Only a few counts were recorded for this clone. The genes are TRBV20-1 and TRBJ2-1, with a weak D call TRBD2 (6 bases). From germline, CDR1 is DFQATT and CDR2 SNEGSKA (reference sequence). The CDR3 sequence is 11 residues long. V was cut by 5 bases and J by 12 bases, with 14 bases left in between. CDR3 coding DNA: TGCAGTGCTGGGGGGTCCGGCGGGCAGTTCTTC. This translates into CSAGGSGGQFF.

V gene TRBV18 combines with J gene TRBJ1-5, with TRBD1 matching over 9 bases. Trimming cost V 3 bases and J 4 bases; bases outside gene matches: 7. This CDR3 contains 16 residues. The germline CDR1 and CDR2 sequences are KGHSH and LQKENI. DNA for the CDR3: TGTGCCAGCTCACCCGCCGGGACAGGGTCGAATCAGCCCCAGCATTTT. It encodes CASSPAGTGSNQPQHF.

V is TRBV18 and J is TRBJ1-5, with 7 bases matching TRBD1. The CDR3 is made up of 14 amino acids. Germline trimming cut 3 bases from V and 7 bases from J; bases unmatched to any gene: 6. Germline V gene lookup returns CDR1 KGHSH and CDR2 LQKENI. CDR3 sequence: CASSPLGTDQPQHF. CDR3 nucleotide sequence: TGTGCCAGCTCACCGCTTGGGACAGACCAGCCCCAGCATTTT. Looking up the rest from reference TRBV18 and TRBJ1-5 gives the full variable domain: NAGVMQNPRHLVRRRGQEARLRCSPMKGHSHVYWYRQLPEEGLKFMVYLQKENIIDESGMPKERFSAEFPKEGPSILRIQQVVRGDSAAYFCASSPLGTDQPQHFGDGTRLSIL.

The CDR3: CASSIPGQGNIARGNTIYF. The CDR3 DNA reads TGTGCCAGCAGCATTCCGGGACAGGGAAACATCGCGCGGGGAAACACCATATATTTT. The chain is built from TRBV21-1 and TRBJ1-3; the table names TRBD1, a call not compared with the DNA. TRBV21-1 is labeled a pseudogene. The CDR3 has 19 residues.

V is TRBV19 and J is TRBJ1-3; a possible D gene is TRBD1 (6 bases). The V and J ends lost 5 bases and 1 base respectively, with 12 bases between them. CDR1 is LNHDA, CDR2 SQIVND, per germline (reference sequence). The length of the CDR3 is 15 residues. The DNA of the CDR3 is TGTGCCAGTAGTTTCCTCAGGGGATCTGGAAACACCATATATTTT. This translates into CASSFLRGSGNTIYF.

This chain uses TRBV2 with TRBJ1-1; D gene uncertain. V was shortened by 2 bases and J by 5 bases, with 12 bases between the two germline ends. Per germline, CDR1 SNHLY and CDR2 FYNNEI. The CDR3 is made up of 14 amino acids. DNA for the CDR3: TGTGCCAGCAGTGAAAGCTGGTCCCGGACTGAAGCTTTCTTT. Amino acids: CASSESWSRTEAFF.

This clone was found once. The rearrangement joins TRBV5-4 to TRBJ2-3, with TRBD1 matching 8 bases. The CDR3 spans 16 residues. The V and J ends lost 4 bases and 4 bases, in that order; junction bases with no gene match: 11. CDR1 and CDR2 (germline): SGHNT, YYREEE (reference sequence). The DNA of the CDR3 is TGTGCCAGCAGCCCCAGGGGGCTTGGTATTCCAGATACGCAGTATTTT. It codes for CASSPRGLGIPDTQYF.

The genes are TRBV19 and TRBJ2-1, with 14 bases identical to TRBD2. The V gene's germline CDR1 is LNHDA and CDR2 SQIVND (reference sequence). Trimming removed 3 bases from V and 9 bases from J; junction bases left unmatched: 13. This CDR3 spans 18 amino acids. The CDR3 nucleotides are TGTGCCAGTAGTATGTTCCCGGCAGGGACTAGCGGGAGCAGTGAGCAGTTCTTC. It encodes CASSMFPAGTSGSSEQFF.

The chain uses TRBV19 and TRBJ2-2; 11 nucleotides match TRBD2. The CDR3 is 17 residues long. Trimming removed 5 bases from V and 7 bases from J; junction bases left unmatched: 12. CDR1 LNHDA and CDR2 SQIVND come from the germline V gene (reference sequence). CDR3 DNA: TGTGCCAGTAGTTCTAGCGGGAGGCTACGGGAGAGCGGGGAGCTGTTTTTT. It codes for CASSSSGRLRESGELFF.